This entry lists 9 T cell receptor beta chains sequenced from one sample in a study of blood T cell repertoires in COVID-19 (dated by TCRdb to the early 2020s). Library method: the immunoSEQ multiplex PCR assay. TCRdb carries this immuneACCESS record with in-frame sequences only. Its versions omit some clonotypes, under half of them owing to an unresolved V gene in the studies checked, with the rest unexplained. A total of tens of thousands of clones appear in this sample, just over 85% of them only once. Approximately 59% of the sample comes from the top ten. The sample was peripheral blood. These receptor sequences come from an older man with acute or convalescent COVID-19.

The V and J genes are TRBV6-1 and TRBJ1-3; D is unresolved. The V gene's germline CDR1 is MNHNS and CDR2 SASEGT. The ends were cut back, 2 bases at V and 8 bases at J, with 13 bases in the middle. The length of the CDR3 is 14 residues. The CDR3 sequence is CASSEPHFRDTIYF. The CDR3 DNA follows: TGTGCCAGCAGTGAACCCCACTTCCGGGACACCATATATTTT.

The chain couples TRBV28 to TRBJ2-2; 9 bases are a match to TRBD2. The CDR3 spans 15 residues. Germline CDR1 and CDR2: MDHEN and SYDVKM. The ends lost 6 bases at V and 2 bases at J; junction bases unmatched: 4. The CDR3 nucleotides are TGTGCCAGCAGGGCTAGCGGGGCCAACACCGGGGAGCTGTTTTTT. This encodes CASRASGANTGELFF.

The rearrangement links TRBV4-3 to TRBJ1-2; the D is unclear. Trimming shortened V by 0 bases and J by 0 bases, and 5 bases separated the two germline ends. This CDR3 comprises 14 residues. Germline CDR1 LGHNA, CDR2 YSLEER. The CDR3 nucleotides read TGCGCCAGCAGCCAAGATCAAACTAACTATGGCTACACCTTC. Protein product: CASSQDQTNYGYTF.

The chain couples TRBV11-2 to TRBJ2-1; 9 bases fit TRBD2. Germline V CDR1 and CDR2: SGHAT, FQNNGV. The CDR3 has 15 residues. Trimming removed 5 bases from V and 8 bases from J; junction bases left unmatched: 10. Written as DNA, the CDR3 is TGTGCCAGCAGCGCCTCGGGCGGGAGGGCCGATGAGCAGTTCTTC. It yields the protein CASSASGGRADEQFF.

This clone was seen just once. V usage is TRBV6-5 and J usage is TRBJ2-3; weak D call: TRBD2 (6 bases). V gave up 7 bases and J gave up 3 bases, with 14 bases separating them. Germline V lookup: CDR1 MNHEY, CDR2 SVGAGI. The CDR3 sequence is 14 residues long. The CDR3 DNA reads TGTGCCAGCAAAATCCGGCTAGCGACAGATACGCAGTATTTT. Encoded protein: CASKIRLATDTQYF.

The genes are TRBV5-4 and TRBJ2-1; D might be TRBD1 (5 bases). The V gene lost 4 bases and the J gene lost 2 bases, with 10 bases spanning the gap. This CDR3 contains 14 residues. Per germline, CDR1 SGHNT and CDR2 YYREEE (reference sequence). CDR3 nucleotides: TGTGCCAGCAGCCTAGACAGAGCCTACAATGAGCAGTTCTTC. As protein: CASSLDRAYNEQFF.

The V and J genes are TRBV9 and TRBJ2-1; TRBD2 aligns across 9 bases. Unmatched junction bases numbered 13, after V lost 4 bases and J lost 8 bases. The germline gives CDR1 SGDLS, CDR2 YYNGEE. The CDR3 is 16 amino acids. Here the CDR3 DNA reads TGTGCCAGCAGCCCCTGGGGTAGCGGGGGAGGGTATGAGCAGTTCTTC. This translates into CASSPWGSGGGYEQFF.

The chain is built from TRBV9 and TRBJ2-6, with 9 positions matching TRBD1. Unmatched junction bases numbered 4, after V lost 0 bases and J lost 0 bases. This CDR3 has 18 residues. The germline V gene has CDR1 SGDLS and CDR2 YYNGEE. The CDR3 region has the DNA TGTGCCAGCAGCGTAGCCCTGGACAGGGGCTCTGGGGCCAACGTCCTGACTTTC. This gives the protein CASSVALDRGSGANVLTF.

The chain carries TRBV7-2 and TRBJ1-1; D possibly corresponds to TRBD1 (5 bases). Germline-derived CDR1 and CDR2 are SGHTA and FQGNSA. This CDR3 region has 14 residues. V shed 1 base and J shed 5 bases, with 11 bases lying between them. The CDR3 DNA is TGTGCCAGCAGCTTAGGTGCAGGGATGACTGAAGCTTTCTTT. It translates to CASSLGAGMTEAFF.